The 7 T cell receptor beta chains below come from one sample, sequenced in a study of blood T cell repertoires in COVID-19. Using immunoSEQ multiplex PCR, the repertoire was profiled, and TCRdb retains in-frame clones only, with some absent. The repertoire holds roughly 370,000 clones, with roughly 89% as singletons. Sequenced: PBMCs or T cells enriched from blood (not recorded which). The receptors come from a woman between 50 and 59 years old who had recovered from COVID-19.

The CDR3 sequence: CASSIVGAVNYGYTF. Here the CDR3 DNA reads TGTGCCAGTAGTATAGTTGGCGCGGTGAACTATGGCTACACCTTC. This chain connects TRBV19 to TRBJ1-2; D uncertain. Trimming took 1 base from V and 2 from J, leaving 11 bases between them. This CDR3 is 15 amino acids long. CDR1 and CDR2 (germline): LNHDA, SQIVND (reference sequence).

This chain uses TRBV6-2 or TRBV6-3 with TRBJ2-7, with 7 nucleotides matching TRBD2. The CDR3 length is 13 residues. V lost 5 bases and J lost 3; bases outside the gene matches: 4. CDR1 is MNHEY, CDR2 SVGEGT, per germline. The CDR3: CASSRTRSYEQYF. The CDR3 region has the DNA TGTGCCAGCAGTCGGACTAGAAGCTACGAGCAGTACTTC.

The chain recombines TRBV5-1 with TRBJ2-3; 8 bases are a match to TRBD1. This CDR3 spans 16 amino acids. Germline values: CDR1 SGHRS, CDR2 YFSETQ. With 4 bases clipped from V and 5 bases from J, the junction kept 12 bases outside the gene matches. The chain's CDR3 is CASSLGQTGVGDTQYF. The CDR3 region has the DNA TGCGCCAGCAGCCTAGGCCAGACAGGGGTTGGAGATACGCAGTATTTT.

This chain links TRBV5-6 with TRBJ2-5, with D possibly TRBD1 on 6 matching bases. The CDR3 has 15 residues. Germline lookup yields CDR1 SGHDT and CDR2 YYEEEE. V gave up 4 bases and J gave up 1 base, with 14 bases separating them. This CDR3 reads CASSLKTGPQETQYF. The CDR3 DNA follows: TGTGCCAGCAGCCTAAAGACAGGACCCCAAGAGACCCAGTACTTC.

The rearrangement uses TRBV4-1 and TRBJ2-3; tentatively, D is TRBD2 (5 bases). Trimming removed 4 bases at V and 5 bases at J, with 10 bases between. This CDR3 contains 13 residues. Looked up from germline, CDR1 is MGHRA and CDR2 is YSYEKL. The CDR3 nucleotides are TGCGCCAGCAGCCCATCGACTAAAGATACGCAGTATTTT. Translated, it gives CASSPSTKDTQYF.

The rearrangement joins TRBV7-9 to TRBJ1-2, with a tentative D call TRBD1 (5 bases). V dropped 4 bases and J dropped 8 bases, with 20 bases sitting between them. The CDR3 loop spans 15 amino acids. CDR1 SEHNR and CDR2 FQNEAQ come from the germline V gene (reference sequence). Here the CDR3 reads CASSYPGTSPKGYTF. The CDR3 DNA sequence: TGTGCCAGCAGCTACCCCGGGACTTCTCCGAAAGGCTACACCTTC.

The genes are TRBV7-9 and TRBJ2-2; a possible D gene is TRBD2 (7 bases). Trimming stripped 4 bases from V and 7 bases from J, with 19 bases between. Per the germline V gene, CDR1 is SEHNR and CDR2 is FQNEAQ (reference sequence). The CDR3 consists of 16 residues. Written as DNA, the CDR3 is TGTGCCAGCAGCTCCCTCGTCGGGGGGCAGGTCGGGGAGCTGTTTTTT. This encodes CASSSLVGGQVGELFF.